A selection of T cell receptor beta chains follows, all from one sample in a study of regulatory T cells in long-lasting Graves disease. TCRdb itself ran the multiplex PCR reads through MiXCR, one entry per CDR3 protein. Of 400,000 to 500,000 distinct CDR3 sequences in the sample, approximately 15% are singletons; the top ten hold approximately 15%. The same data also contributed to another study, on T cells in Graves' hyperthyroidism and ophthalmopathy.

The sequencing here drew on peripheral blood mononuclear cells (PBMCs), taken at new diagnosis, from a patient treated with antithyroid drugs. Receptor source: a woman aged 25 to 39 with Graves disease. CDR3s include the opening cysteine and the closing phenylalanine or tryptophan. The D gene is left open where the match is weak. Expanded clones get a size class; other rows say once, few or many, or leave the size out.

CDR3	DNA	J	size	V	length	D
CASSVGTSGGKQYF	TGTGCCAGCAGCGTAGGGACTAGCGGGGGAAAGCAGTACTTC	TRBJ2-7	.	TRBV11-3	14	TRBD2
CASSVDVRGGNEQFF	TGTGCCAGCAGCGTAGATGTAAGAGGCGGCAATGAGCAGTTCTTC	TRBJ2-1	.	TRBV9	15	.
CATSQINYGYTF	TGTGCCACCAGTCAGATTAACTATGGCTACACCTTC	TRBJ1-2	many	TRBV24-1	12	.
CAIKTDPQETQYF	TGTGCCATCAAGACAGATCCTCAAGAGACCCAGTACTTC	TRBJ2-5	many	TRBV10-3	13	.
CASTQGLAEPTFIRESYEQYF	TGTGCCAGCACCCAAGGACTAGCCGAACCTACGTTTATTCGCGAATCCTACGAGCAGTACTTC	TRBJ2-7	.	TRBV6-2/TRBV6-3	21	TRBD2
CSARGHTSGSTDTQYF	TGCAGTGCTCGAGGACATACTAGCGGGAGTACAGATACGCAGTATTTT	TRBJ2-3	.	TRBV20-1	16	TRBD2
CASAVGDSTYEQYF	TGTGCCAGCGCCGTAGGGGACAGCACCTACGAGCAGTACTTC	TRBJ2-7	.	TRBV6-2/TRBV6-3	14	TRBD1
CASSHGTSGRSYEQYF	TGCGCCAGCAGCCACGGCACTAGCGGGAGGTCCTACGAGCAGTACTTC	TRBJ2-7	many	TRBV4-1	16	TRBD2
CASRPTSGSSEQYF	TGTGCCAGCAGACCGACTAGCGGGAGTTCGGAGCAGTACTTC	TRBJ2-7	many	TRBV11-2	14	TRBD2
CASSLVTPNTGELFF	TGCGCCAGCAGCTTGGTTACGCCGAACACCGGGGAGCTGTTTTTT	TRBJ2-2	.	TRBV5-1	15	.
CASSQERASGNTIYF	TGTGCCAGCAGCCAAGAAAGGGCCTCTGGAAACACCATATATTTT	TRBJ1-3	.	TRBV3-1	15	.
CASSLEVSYEQYF	TGCGCCAGCAGCCTTGAAGTATCCTACGAGCAGTACTTC	TRBJ2-7	.	TRBV4-1	13	.
CASSLRAPRGTMPETQYF	TGTGCCAGCAGTTTACGGGCTCCCCGGGGGACAATGCCGGAGACCCAGTACTTC	TRBJ2-5	many	TRBV27	18	.
CAWDLRDTGELFF	TGTGCCTGGGATCTTCGGGACACCGGGGAGCTGTTTTTT	TRBJ2-2	many	TRBV30	13	.
CSASPRSSYNEQFF	TGCAGTGCTAGTCCGCGGAGCTCCTACAATGAGCAGTTCTTC	TRBJ2-1	many	TRBV20-1	14	.
CATTPPRTSGSPYNEQFF	TGTGCCACTACCCCCCCGAGGACTAGCGGGAGTCCCTACAATGAGCAGTTCTTC	TRBJ2-1	.	TRBV19	18	TRBD2
CASSLVGLVGMAYEQYF	TGCGCCAGCAGCTTGGTAGGACTAGTAGGGATGGCCTACGAGCAGTACTTC	TRBJ2-7	many	TRBV5-1	17	TRBD2
CSAPTRGRTYSNQPQHF	TGCAGTGCCCCGACACGAGGAAGGACTTATAGCAATCAGCCCCAGCATTTT	TRBJ1-5	.	TRBV20-1	17	.
CASSEALRRTGPPLHF	TGTGCCAGCAGTGAAGCGCTTCGGCGGACAGGGCCACCCCTCCACTTT	TRBJ1-6	many	TRBV2	16	TRBD1
CIVGGASSYEQYF	TGTATCGTCGGCGGGGCCAGCTCCTACGAGCAGTACTTC	TRBJ2-7	many	TRBV28	13	.
CASSLTGDREQYF	TGCGCCAGCAGCTTGACAGGCGATCGCGAGCAGTACTTC	TRBJ2-7	few	TRBV5-1	13	.
CASSPIDRYYEQYF	TGTGCCAGCAGCCCTATTGACCGATACTACGAGCAGTACTTC	TRBJ2-7	.	TRBV12-3/TRBV12-4	14	.
CASSTRRSRNTEAFF	TGTGCCAGCAGCACCCGACGGTCTCGGAACACTGAAGCTTTCTTT	TRBJ1-1	many	TRBV7-6	15	.
CAWSPYQSYEQYF	TGTGCCTGGAGCCCCTACCAAAGCTACGAGCAGTACTTC	TRBJ2-7	.	TRBV30	13	.
CASSLRTGREKLFF	TGTGCCAGCAGCTTGAGGACAGGCCGTGAAAAACTGTTTTTT	TRBJ1-4	.	TRBV7-8	14	TRBD1
CASILANPHTGELFF	TGTGCCAGCATTTTAGCGAACCCCCACACCGGGGAGCTGTTTTTT	TRBJ2-2	many	TRBV2	15	.
CASSRGLNTEAFF	TGTGCCAGCAGCCGGGGACTGAACACTGAAGCTTTCTTT	TRBJ1-1	many	TRBV3-1	13	.
CASAPRDSLWDEQFF	TGTGCCAGTGCCCCCCGGGACTCACTCTGGGATGAGCAGTTCTTC	TRBJ2-1	many	TRBV28	15	.
CASSERGNTEAFF	TGTGCCAGCAGTGAACGTGGGAACACTGAAGCTTTCTTT	TRBJ1-1	many	TRBV6-1	13	.
CASSEGTSGGYEQYF	TGTGCCAGCAGCGAAGGGACTAGCGGAGGCTACGAGCAGTACTTC	TRBJ2-7	.	TRBV9	15	TRBD2
CASSLRTSGLGTDTQYF	TGTGCCAGCAGCTTGAGGACTAGCGGGCTAGGCACAGATACGCAGTATTTT	TRBJ2-3	many	TRBV11-2	17	TRBD2
CASSPQDAQYF	TGTGCCAGCTCACCGCAGGATGCGCAGTATTTT	TRBJ2-3	few	TRBV18	11	.
CASSPDIANEQFF	TGTGCCAGCAGCCCAGACATCGCCAATGAGCAGTTCTTC	TRBJ2-1	many	TRBV7-3	13	.
CASSATGTGRAKNIQYF	TGTGCCAGCAGCGCCACCGGGACGGGACGAGCCAAAAACATTCAGTACTTC	TRBJ2-4	.	TRBV5-6	17	.
CSAGYGQVNQPQHF	TGCAGTGCTGGATACGGACAGGTCAATCAGCCCCAGCATTTT	TRBJ1-5	.	TRBV20-1	14	TRBD1
CASSRSGRGTDTQYF	TGTGCCAGCAGCCGTAGCGGGAGGGGCACAGATACGCAGTATTTT	TRBJ2-3	many	TRBV3-1	15	TRBD2
CASRPGSPYEQYF	TGTGCCAGCAGACCGGGTTCCCCCTACGAGCAGTACTTC	TRBJ2-7	many	TRBV28	13	.
CASSLESDYGYTF	TGTGCCAGCAGTTTAGAGTCAGACTATGGCTACACCTTC	TRBJ1-2	many	TRBV28	13	.
CASSLGFSPEAFF	TGTGCCAGCAGTTTAGGGTTTAGCCCTGAAGCTTTCTTT	TRBJ1-1	few	TRBV12-3/TRBV12-4	13	.
CSARDRGRSSYEQYF	TGCAGTGCTAGAGATCGGGGCCGTTCCTCCTACGAGCAGTACTTC	TRBJ2-7	few	TRBV20-1	15	.
CASGLAGVSDTQYF	TGTGCCAGCGGGCTAGCGGGAGTCTCAGATACGCAGTATTTT	TRBJ2-3	many	TRBV28	14	TRBD2
CASSLELAGGGTDTQYF	TGTGCCAGCAGCTTGGAACTAGCGGGAGGAGGCACAGATACGCAGTATTTT	TRBJ2-3	many	TRBV7-3	17	TRBD2
CASSGQTTSYNEQFF	TGCGCCAGCAGCGGACAGACTACCTCCTACAATGAGCAGTTCTTC	TRBJ2-1	many	TRBV5-1	15	.
CSAPEVGSYNSPLHF	TGCAGTGCTCCAGAAGTGGGCTCCTATAATTCACCCCTCCACTTT	TRBJ1-6	.	TRBV20-1	15	.
CSATSTWRSYNEQFF	TGCAGTGCTACCAGCACCTGGAGGTCCTACAATGAGCAGTTCTTC	TRBJ2-1	many	TRBV20-1	15	.
CASSPTGEPNTEAFF	TGTGCCAGCAGCCCAACCGGGGAACCTAACACTGAAGCTTTCTTT	TRBJ1-1	many	TRBV6-2/TRBV6-3	15	.
CASSPPQPGTGGIGANSPLHF	TGTGCCAGCAGTCCACCCCAGCCCGGGACAGGGGGCATCGGGGCGAATTCACCCCTCCACTTT	TRBJ1-6	.	TRBV12-3/TRBV12-4	21	TRBD1
CASTLRGDANTGELFF	TGCGCCAGCACCCTGAGGGGCGACGCGAACACCGGGGAGCTGTTTTTT	TRBJ2-2	many	TRBV5-1	16	.
CASGRGLAGEQFF	TGTGCTAGTGGCCGAGGACTAGCCGGTGAGCAGTTCTTC	TRBJ2-1	.	TRBV12-5	13	TRBD2